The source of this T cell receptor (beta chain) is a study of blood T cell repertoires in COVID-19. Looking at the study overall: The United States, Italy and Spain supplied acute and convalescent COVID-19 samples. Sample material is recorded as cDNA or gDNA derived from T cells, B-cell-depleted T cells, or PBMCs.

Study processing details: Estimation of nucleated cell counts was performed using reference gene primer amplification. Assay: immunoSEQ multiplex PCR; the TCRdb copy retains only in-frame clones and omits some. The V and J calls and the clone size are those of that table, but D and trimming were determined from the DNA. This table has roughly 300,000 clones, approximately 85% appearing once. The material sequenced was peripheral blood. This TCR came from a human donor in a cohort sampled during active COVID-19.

The CDR3 DNA follows: TGCGCCAGCAGCCACTCCTACGAGCAGTACTTC. The encoded protein is CASSHSYEQYF. This sequence joins TRBV5-1 and TRBJ2-7; D not certain. V lost 4 bases, J lost 0 bases, and 2 bases lay in between. Germline V CDR1 and CDR2: SGHRS, YFSETQ. The CDR3 has 11 residues.